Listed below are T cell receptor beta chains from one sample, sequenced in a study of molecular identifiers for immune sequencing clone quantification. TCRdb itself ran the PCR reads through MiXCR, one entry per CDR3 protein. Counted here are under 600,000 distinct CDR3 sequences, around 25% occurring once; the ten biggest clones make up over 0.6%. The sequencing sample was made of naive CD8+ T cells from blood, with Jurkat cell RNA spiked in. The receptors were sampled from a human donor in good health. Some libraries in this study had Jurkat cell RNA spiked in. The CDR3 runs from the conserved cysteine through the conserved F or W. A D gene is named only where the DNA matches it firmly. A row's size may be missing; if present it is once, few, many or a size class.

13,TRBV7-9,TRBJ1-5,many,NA,CASSVGPNQPQHF,TGTGCCAGCAGCGTGGGACCAAATCAGCCCCAGCATTTT
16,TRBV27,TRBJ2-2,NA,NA,CASRAVRGANTGELYF,TGTGCCAGCAGAGCCGTTCGGGGGGCGAACACCGGGGAGCTGTATTTT
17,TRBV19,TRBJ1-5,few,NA,CASSTWSSYFSNQPQHF,TGTGCCAGTAGTACGTGGAGCTCCTACTTTAGCAATCAGCCCCAGCATTTT
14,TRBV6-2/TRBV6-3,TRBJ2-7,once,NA,CASSLAGFVNEQYF,TGTGCCAGCAGTTTGGCAGGATTTGTTAACGAGCAGTACTTC
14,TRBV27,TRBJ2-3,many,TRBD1,CASSLLQGADTQYF,TGTGCCAGCAGTTTATTACAGGGGGCGGATACGCAGTATTTT
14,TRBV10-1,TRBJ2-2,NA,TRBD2,CASSRTSPTGELFF,TGCGCCAGCAGCAGGACTAGCCCCACCGGGGAGCTGTTTTTT
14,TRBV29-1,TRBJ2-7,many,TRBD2,CSVELAGTVYEQYF,TGCAGCGTTGAGCTAGCGGGGACCGTATACGAGCAGTACTTC
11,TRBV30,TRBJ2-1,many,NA,CAWRTGYEQFF,TGTGCCTGGAGAACAGGGTACGAGCAGTTCTTC
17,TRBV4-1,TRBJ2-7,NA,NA,CASSQDGIGTKAYEQYF,TGCGCCAGCAGCCAAGATGGCATCGGAACTAAAGCCTACGAGCAGTACTTC
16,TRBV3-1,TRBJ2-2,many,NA,CASSPEGGALTGELFF,TGTGCCAGCAGCCCCGAAGGGGGGGCTCTCACCGGGGAGCTGTTTTTT
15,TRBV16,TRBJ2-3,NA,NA,CASTPRVVLLDTQYF,TGTGCCAGCACTCCTCGAGTAGTCCTACTCGATACGCAGTATTTT
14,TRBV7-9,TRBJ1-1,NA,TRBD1,CASSLGTGWPQAFF,TGTGCCAGCAGCTTGGGGACAGGGTGGCCCCAAGCTTTCTTT
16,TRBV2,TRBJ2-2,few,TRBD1,CASSEGTDWGTGELFF,TGTGCCAGCAGTGAGGGGACAGACTGGGGCACCGGGGAGCTGTTTTTT
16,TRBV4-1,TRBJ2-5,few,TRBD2,CASSQDVGRVAETQYF,TGCGCCAGCAGCCAAGATGTAGGGAGGGTTGCGGAGACCCAGTACTTC
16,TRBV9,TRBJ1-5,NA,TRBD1,CASSVDQGAIYQPQRF,TGTGCCAGCAGCGTAGATCAGGGGGCTATCTATCAGCCCCAGCGTTTT